The rows below give T cell receptor beta chains drawn from one sample of a study of blood T cell repertoires in COVID-19. Produced via immunoSEQ multiplex PCR; TCRdb's table is partial and in-frame only. The data show about 250,000 clones, with about 86% seen just once and over 1.1% held by the top ten. Sequencing was done on a sample of peripheral blood. These TCRs come from an elderly man with acute or convalescent COVID-19. Both conserved end residues are trimmed from each CDR3.

TRBV19	TRBJ1-4	ASSGWTGSNEKLF
TRBV5-1	TRBJ2-5	ASGPGQGIETQY
TRBV7-3	TRBJ2-3	ASSLSSLSSTDTQY
TRBV7-2	TRBJ2-5	ASSHRAGQGYQETQY
TRBV7-9	TRBJ2-2	ASSQTGRNTGELF
TRBV6-5	TRBJ1-1	ASSYGRYTEAF
TRBV7-9	TRBJ2-7	ASLGQGSYEQY
TRBV7-9	TRBJ2-1	ASSLATGGRDNEQF
TRBV18	TRBJ1-1	ASSPTVMNTEAF
TRBV5-1	TRBJ1-2	ASSLVTGANYGYT
TRBV7-2	TRBJ2-3	ASSYSFGDGGVSDTQY
TRBV5-6	TRBJ1-3	ASSLEPTYSGNTIY
TRBV2	TRBJ2-7	ASSFDRGTYEQY
TRBV4-3	TRBJ1-3	ASSQPQTGSVGNTIY
TRBV6-5	TRBJ2-7	ASRRGTGAYEQY
TRBV27	TRBJ2-5	ASSAKGRGQETQY
TRBV7-2	TRBJ2-2	ASSLAGRGTGELF
TRBV5-4	TRBJ2-7	ASSFRSGGLNEQY
TRBV12-5	TRBJ1-6	ASGMGTVNSPLH
TRBV6-5	TRBJ1-5	ASRRNGQPQH
TRBV18	TRBJ2-5	ASSPPSRAGGPGFSRETQY
TRBV5-1	TRBJ2-3	ASSLVTGEQADTQY
TRBV3-1/TRBV3-2	TRBJ1-1	ASSPRRQGRTEAF
TRBV27	TRBJ2-7	ASRLPGTGDSYEQY
TRBV12-3/TRBV12-4	TRBJ2-7	ASSQRPGEQY
TRBV7-2	TRBJ1-1	ASSLQGAGTEAF
TRBV5-6	TRBJ1-5	ASSLDRGQPQH
TRBV3-1/TRBV3-2	TRBJ1-4	ASSPSWGGGNEKLF
TRBV5-5	TRBJ2-7	ASSEDRGALYEQY
TRBV3-1/TRBV3-2	TRBJ1-6	ASSQGQGISPLH
TRBV23-1	TRBJ1-1	ASSSTRFRGGNTEAF
TRBV20-1	TRBJ2-5	SASQDRTQETQY
TRBV2	TRBJ2-3	ASRGLYSDTQY
TRBV7-2	TRBJ2-7	ASSLAGSPSEQY
TRBV7-3	TRBJ1-1	ASSLSLGSTEAF
TRBV7-2	TRBJ2-3	ASSWGSGADTQY
TRBV6-5	TRBJ1-2	ASTRQGIGYT
TRBV18	TRBJ1-4	ASSPMLTGQGEKLF
TRBV24-1	TRBJ1-1	ATRSGTVNTEAF
TRBV27	TRBJ2-1	ASSFRPGTGDNEQF
TRBV7-2	TRBJ1-2	ASSLIWDTVGYGYT
TRBV11-2	TRBJ2-1	ASSQYNEQF
TRBV4-1	TRBJ2-2	ASSQAKDREDTGELF
TRBV24-1	TRBJ1-2	ATSDSALLSGTAGYT
TRBV5-1	TRBJ2-1	ASSLQGQGGEQF
TRBV18	TRBJ1-6	ASSPRDTNSPLH
TRBV7-9	TRBJ2-6	ASSWTGPFSGANVLT
TRBV27	TRBJ1-1	ASSLSGTGWGNTEAF
TRBV12-3/TRBV12-4	TRBJ1-1	ASSRGSEAF
TRBV7-6	TRBJ1-1	ASSFQDYTEAF
TRBV7-2	TRBJ1-6	ASSPRQASPLH
TRBV25-1	TRBJ1-4	ASSESGRQYQKLF